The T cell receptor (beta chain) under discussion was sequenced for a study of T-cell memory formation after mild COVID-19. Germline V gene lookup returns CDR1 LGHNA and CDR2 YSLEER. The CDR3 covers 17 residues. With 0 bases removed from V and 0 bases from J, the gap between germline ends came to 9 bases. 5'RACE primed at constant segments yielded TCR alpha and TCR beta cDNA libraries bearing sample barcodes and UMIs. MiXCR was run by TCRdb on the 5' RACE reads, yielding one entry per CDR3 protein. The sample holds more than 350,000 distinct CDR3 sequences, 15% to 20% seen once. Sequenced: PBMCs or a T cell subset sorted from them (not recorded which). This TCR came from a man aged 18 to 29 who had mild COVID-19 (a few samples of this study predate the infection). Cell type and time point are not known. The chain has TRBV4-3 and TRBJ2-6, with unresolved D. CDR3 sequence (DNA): TGCGCCAGCAGCCAAGAACCGAGCAGCTCTGGGGCCAACGTCCTGACTTTC. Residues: CASSQEPSSSGANVLTF.